This T cell receptor (beta chain) appears in the sequencing data of a study of blood T cell repertoires in COVID-19. This CDR3 has 14 residues. The germline CDR1 and CDR2 sequences are DFQATT and SNEGSKA (reference sequence). The trim removed 3 bases at V and 7 bases at J, leaving 7 bases unmatched. The protocol was immunoSEQ multiplex PCR, while the TCRdb copy is restricted to in-frame clones and leaves out a portion. Here the sample spans tens of thousands of clones, approximately 88% being singletons. The sample consisted of peripheral blood. The chain recombines TRBV20-1 with TRBJ1-2; 11 bases fit TRBD1. The TCR originated in a man aged 55 to 70 with acute or convalescent COVID-19. This CDR3 is CSASRDRGRSGYTF. In DNA, the CDR3 is TGCAGTGCTAGTCGGGACAGGGGGAGGAGTGGCTACACCTTC.